Listed below are T cell receptor beta chains from one sample, sequenced in a study of blood T cell repertoires in COVID-19. Profiled with immunoSEQ multiplex PCR; TCRdb holds only in-frame clones, not every one. The sample gives more than 300,000 clones, under 90% of which show up once; over 9% is in the top ten. Sequencing used PBMCs or T cells enriched from blood (not recorded which). The origin of the receptors is a woman between 25 and 40 years old who had recovered from COVID-19. Both conserved end residues are part of each CDR3. D genes are given only for firm matches. Not all rows give a size; the values are once, few, many and, for expanded clones, a class.

CDR3 protein: CASSFSRQGSYGYTF
CDR3 DNA: TGTGCCAGCAGTTTCAGTCGGCAGGGGTCCTATGGCTACACCTTC
V gene: TRBV27
clone size: NA
D gene: NA
J gene: TRBJ1-2

CDR3 protein: CASHQRGTNYGYTF
CDR3 DNA: TGCGCCAGCCACCAAAGGGGGACCAACTATGGCTACACCTTC
V gene: TRBV5-1
clone size: few
D gene: NA
J gene: TRBJ1-2

CDR3 protein: CASSYSSSATEAFF
CDR3 DNA: TGTGCCAGCAGTTACTCGAGTAGTGCGACTGAAGCTTTCTTT
V gene: TRBV6-5
clone size: NA
D gene: NA
J gene: TRBJ1-1

CDR3 protein: CAWSTTGSGANVLTF
CDR3 DNA: TGTGCCTGGAGTACCACAGGGTCTGGGGCCAACGTCCTGACTTTC
V gene: TRBV30
clone size: NA
D gene: NA
J gene: TRBJ2-6

CDR3 protein: CASSLLRTANYGYTF
CDR3 DNA: TGTGCCAGCAGCCTATTACGGACAGCTAACTATGGCTACACCTTC
V gene: TRBV13
clone size: NA
D gene: NA
J gene: TRBJ1-2

CDR3 protein: CASRPPPRRATPHGYTF
CDR3 DNA: TGTGCCAGCAGACCTCCCCCTAGGAGGGCCACACCACATGGCTACACCTTC
V gene: TRBV7-9
clone size: NA
D gene: NA
J gene: TRBJ1-2

CDR3 protein: CASSYRVWGYTF
CDR3 DNA: TGTGCCAGCAGCTACAGGGTATGGGGCTACACCTTC
V gene: TRBV27
clone size: NA
D gene: NA
J gene: TRBJ1-2

CDR3 protein: CASSATIGQASSGNTIYF
CDR3 DNA: TGTGCCAGCAGCGCCACCATCGGACAGGCAAGCTCTGGAAACACCATATATTTT
V gene: TRBV9
clone size: NA
D gene: TRBD1
J gene: TRBJ1-3

CDR3 protein: CASSQDRGRIGTDGYTF
CDR3 DNA: TGTGCCAGCAGCCAAGATAGGGGGCGTATCGGGACTGATGGCTACACCTTC
V gene: TRBV4-2
clone size: NA
D gene: TRBD1
J gene: TRBJ1-2

CDR3 protein: CASSYSRDTSHYEQYF
CDR3 DNA: TGTGCCAGCAGTTACTCTAGAGATACGTCCCACTACGAGCAGTACTTC
V gene: TRBV6-5
clone size: NA
D gene: NA
J gene: TRBJ2-7

CDR3 protein: CAGIQGAGGYTF
CDR3 DNA: TGTGCCGGAATACAGGGGGCGGGTGGCTACACCTTC
V gene: TRBV7-2
clone size: NA
D gene: TRBD1
J gene: TRBJ1-2

CDR3 protein: CASTRSRRRGYGYTF
CDR3 DNA: TGCGCCAGCACCCGTAGCAGACGAAGAGGCTATGGCTACACCTTC
V gene: TRBV5-1
clone size: NA
D gene: NA
J gene: TRBJ1-2

CDR3 protein: CASSLALSYEQYF
CDR3 DNA: TGTGCCAGCAGCTTGGCTCTTTCCTACGAGCAGTACTTC
V gene: TRBV5-5
clone size: NA
D gene: NA
J gene: TRBJ2-7

CDR3 protein: CASSPGTTNYEQYF
CDR3 DNA: TGTGCCAGCAGCCCTGGGACAACCAACTACGAGCAGTACTTC
V gene: TRBV7-2
clone size: once
D gene: NA
J gene: TRBJ2-7

CDR3 protein: CASSTGLAGGNEQFF
CDR3 DNA: TGTGCCAGCTCAACGGGACTAGCGGGGGGCAATGAGCAGTTCTTC
V gene: TRBV18
clone size: NA
D gene: TRBD2
J gene: TRBJ2-1

CDR3 protein: CASSLDSSGANVLTF
CDR3 DNA: TGTGCCAGCAGCCTGGACAGCTCTGGGGCCAACGTCCTGACTTTC
V gene: TRBV5-4
clone size: NA
D gene: NA
J gene: TRBJ2-6

CDR3 protein: CASSLPSLSNEQFF
CDR3 DNA: TGTGCCAGCAGTTTGCCTAGCTTAAGTAATGAGCAGTTCTTC
V gene: TRBV6-5
clone size: once
D gene: NA
J gene: TRBJ2-1

CDR3 protein: CASSVWDSEQFF
CDR3 DNA: TGTGCCAGCAGCGTATGGGACAGTGAGCAGTTCTTC
V gene: TRBV9
clone size: NA
D gene: TRBD1
J gene: TRBJ2-1

CDR3 protein: CASSPPTGGRIEKLFF
CDR3 DNA: TGTGCCAGCAGCCCACCTACAGGGGGTCGTATTGAAAAACTGTTTTTT
V gene: TRBV7-3
clone size: NA
D gene: TRBD1
J gene: TRBJ1-4

CDR3 protein: CASSFLGLENTEAFF
CDR3 DNA: TGTGCCAGCAGCTTTTTAGGACTGGAGAACACTGAGGCTTTCTTT
V gene: TRBV7-2
clone size: NA
D gene: NA
J gene: TRBJ1-1

CDR3 protein: CASSPDRINNYGYTF
CDR3 DNA: TGTGCCAGCAGCCCGGACAGAATTAATAACTATGGCTACACCTTC
V gene: TRBV6-5
clone size: NA
D gene: NA
J gene: TRBJ1-2

CDR3 protein: CASSFLLSLRRVTNGYTF
CDR3 DNA: TGTGCCAGCAGTTTTCTTTTGAGCCTGCGTCGGGTTACGAATGGCTACACCTTC
V gene: TRBV28
clone size: few
D gene: NA
J gene: TRBJ1-2

CDR3 protein: CAWTKTPGLSSYNEQFF
CDR3 DNA: TGTGCCTGGACTAAAACCCCGGGACTTAGCTCCTACAATGAGCAGTTCTTC
V gene: TRBV30
clone size: once
D gene: NA
J gene: TRBJ2-1

CDR3 protein: CASSPQTGSASYEQYF
CDR3 DNA: TGTGCCAGCAGCCCACAGACAGGGTCCGCCTCCTACGAGCAGTACTTC
V gene: TRBV3-1/TRBV3-2
clone size: NA
D gene: TRBD1
J gene: TRBJ2-7

CDR3 protein: CASSPSIFYGYTF
CDR3 DNA: TGTGCCAGCAGCCCCTCTATTTTCTATGGCTACACCTTC
V gene: TRBV12-3/TRBV12-4
clone size: NA
D gene: NA
J gene: TRBJ1-2

CDR3 protein: CASSLAGVGPQQYF
CDR3 DNA: TGCGCCAGCAGCTTAGCGGGAGTGGGTCCCCAGCAGTATTTT
V gene: TRBV5-1
clone size: NA
D gene: TRBD2
J gene: TRBJ2-3

CDR3 protein: CASSQPGQEEAFF
CDR3 DNA: TGTGCCAGCAGCCAACCTGGACAGGAAGAAGCTTTCTTT
V gene: TRBV4-2
clone size: NA
D gene: TRBD1
J gene: TRBJ1-1

CDR3 protein: CSVEPLTAGEKLFF
CDR3 DNA: TGCAGCGTTGAACCGTTGACAGCAGGGGAAAAACTGTTTTTT
V gene: TRBV29-1
clone size: NA
D gene: NA
J gene: TRBJ1-4

CDR3 protein: CASRPAGTGPYEQYF
CDR3 DNA: TGCGCCAGCAGGCCTGCCGGGACAGGGCCTTACGAGCAGTACTTC
V gene: TRBV23-1
clone size: NA
D gene: TRBD1
J gene: TRBJ2-7

CDR3 protein: CASSLIAGANQPQHF
CDR3 DNA: TGTGCCAGCAGCTTAATCGCAGGGGCCAATCAGCCCCAGCATTTT
V gene: TRBV7-2
clone size: NA
D gene: NA
J gene: TRBJ1-5

CDR3 protein: CASRDSSYEQYF
CDR3 DNA: TGTGCCAGCCGGGACAGCTCCTACGAGCAGTACTTC
V gene: TRBV2
clone size: NA
D gene: TRBD1
J gene: TRBJ2-7

CDR3 protein: CASSLGGGGGLDGYTF
CDR3 DNA: TGTGCCAGCAGTTTAGGAGGCGGTGGGGGGTTGGATGGCTACACCTTC
V gene: TRBV28
clone size: NA
D gene: NA
J gene: TRBJ1-2

CDR3 protein: CSVCSAAVNTEAFF
CDR3 DNA: TGCAGCGTTTGTTCCGCGGCGGTGAACACTGAAGCTTTCTTT
V gene: TRBV29-1
clone size: NA
D gene: NA
J gene: TRBJ1-1

CDR3 protein: CASSLADSGNTIYF
CDR3 DNA: TGTGCCAGCAGTTTAGCGGACAGTGGAAACACCATATATTTT
V gene: TRBV28
clone size: NA
D gene: NA
J gene: TRBJ1-3

CDR3 protein: CASSFRQGNNQPQHF
CDR3 DNA: TGTGCCAGCAGTTTTCGGCAGGGTAACAATCAGCCCCAGCATTTT
V gene: TRBV6-5
clone size: NA
D gene: NA
J gene: TRBJ1-5

CDR3 protein: CASSYGLAGPLYEQYF
CDR3 DNA: TGTGCCAGCAGTTACGGGCTAGCGGGACCCCTTTACGAGCAGTACTTC
V gene: TRBV6-5
clone size: NA
D gene: TRBD2
J gene: TRBJ2-7

CDR3 protein: CASSLGRQGYYGYTF
CDR3 DNA: TGTGCCAGCAGCTTAGGTCGACAGGGGTACTATGGCTACACCTTC
V gene: TRBV5-6
clone size: NA
D gene: TRBD1
J gene: TRBJ1-2

CDR3 protein: CASSLLAGESEQYF
CDR3 DNA: TGTGCCAGCAGCTTACTAGCGGGAGAATCCGAGCAGTACTTC
V gene: TRBV7-2
clone size: NA
D gene: TRBD2
J gene: TRBJ2-7

CDR3 protein: CASYPLGGRMNTGELFF
CDR3 DNA: TGTGCCAGCTATCCCCTCGGAGGGCGAATGAACACCGGGGAGCTGTTTTTT
V gene: TRBV27
clone size: NA
D gene: NA
J gene: TRBJ2-2

CDR3 protein: CASSQVPGEVLNSPLHF
CDR3 DNA: TGTGCCAGCAGCCAAGTACCGGGGGAGGTCCTGAATTCACCCCTCCACTTT
V gene: TRBV3-1/TRBV3-2
clone size: few
D gene: NA
J gene: TRBJ1-6

CDR3 protein: CASSPRTSGSGTGELFF
CDR3 DNA: TGTGCCAGCAGCCCACGGACTAGCGGGAGTGGCACCGGGGAGCTGTTTTTT
V gene: TRBV7-2
clone size: NA
D gene: TRBD2
J gene: TRBJ2-2

CDR3 protein: CASKGQKGTGELFF
CDR3 DNA: TGTGCCAGCAAGGGACAGAAGGGGACCGGGGAGCTGTTTTTT
V gene: TRBV14
clone size: NA
D gene: TRBD1
J gene: TRBJ2-2

CDR3 protein: CASSSRLGTSILYEQYF
CDR3 DNA: TGTGCCAGCAGCTCGAGACTCGGGACTAGTATCCTCTACGAGCAGTACTTC
V gene: TRBV7-9
clone size: once
D gene: TRBD2
J gene: TRBJ2-7

CDR3 protein: CASQRAGGVGGYTF
CDR3 DNA: TGTGCCAGCCAACGAGCCGGAGGGGTGGGCGGCTACACCTTC
V gene: TRBV28
clone size: few
D gene: NA
J gene: TRBJ1-2

CDR3 protein: CASSRGGAFAGELFF
CDR3 DNA: TGTGCCAGCAGCAGGGGGGGCGCATTCGCCGGGGAGCTGTTTTTT
V gene: TRBV9
clone size: NA
D gene: NA
J gene: TRBJ2-2